These 19 T cell receptor beta chains were all obtained from the same sample, sequenced in a study of neurological immune-mediated disorders. Each CDR3 protein gets one entry after TCRdb re-called the 5' RACE reads with MiXCR. The sample includes 20,000 to 25,000 distinct CDR3 sequences, 6.2% seen only once; the top ten take approximately 49%. The specimen sequenced was CD8+ T cells from blood. These receptors all stem from a man aged 18 to 29 in good health.

This clonotype was observed at least ten times. This rearrangement joins TRBV9 to TRBJ2-1, with 7 nucleotides matching TRBD2. V lost 2 bases to trimming and J lost 3 bases; unmatched junction nucleotides: 5. The CDR3 contains 15 residues. CDR1 and CDR2 (germline): SGDLS, YYNGEE. CDR3 bases: TGTGCCAGCAGCGTGAGCGGGGCAGACTACAATGAGCAGTTCTTC. Protein sequence: CASSVSGADYNEQFF.

This clonotype was observed many times. The chain joins TRBV6-5 to TRBJ2-7; 7 nucleotides line up with TRBD1. This CDR3 is 14 amino acids long. Trimming removed 6 bases from V and 2 bases from J; junction bases left unmatched: 7. Germline V lookup: CDR1 MNHEY, CDR2 SVGAGI. CDR3 sequence: CASRPGTAAYEQYF. CDR3 DNA sequence: TGTGCCAGCAGACCCGGGACAGCGGCCTACGAGCAGTACTTC.

This clonotype was observed many times. The gene calls are TRBV29-1 and TRBJ2-2; no clear D. V was clipped by 2 bases and J by 2 bases, with 6 bases between them. The CDR3 sequence is 13 residues long. In germline, CDR1 is SQVTM, CDR2 ANQGSEA. Written as DNA, the CDR3 is TGCAGCGTTGAATGGGCAAACACCGGGGAGCTGTTTTTT. This sequence encodes CSVEWANTGELFF.

This clonotype was observed at least ten times. V and J are TRBV9 and TRBJ1-2; weak D call: TRBD1 (6 bases). With 2 bases removed from V and 8 bases from J, the gap between germline ends came to 13 bases. The CDR3 runs 13 residues. The germline V gene has CDR1 SGDLS and CDR2 YYNGEE. The DNA for the CDR3 is TGTGCCAGCAGCGTTCAGGGGCCTCTCGGCTACACCTTC. It translates to CASSVQGPLGYTF.

This clonotype appeared many times. V gene TRBV5-1 combines with J gene TRBJ2-5, with D hard to call. Trimming removed 0 bases from V and 0 bases from J, with 0 bases in between. This CDR3 is built from 12 residues. Germline V gene data show CDR1 as SGHRS and CDR2 as YFSETQ. The CDR3 nucleotides are TGCGCCAGCAGCTTGGACCAAGAGACCCAGTACTTC. This gives the protein CASSLDQETQYF.

To note about this clonotype: A much larger clonotype is one base distant, so this may be a read error. V gene TRBV6-5 combines with J gene TRBJ1-5; the match to TRBD1 covers 8 bases. Trimming at V came to 7 bases and at J to 5 bases, leaving 4 bases not matched to a gene. The CDR3 totals 13 residues. In germline, CDR1 is MNHEY, CDR2 SVGAGI. The CDR3 protein is CASNAGGHQPQHF. DNA of the CDR3: TGTGCCAGCAATGCAGGGGGCCATCAGCCCCAGCATTTT.

The table lists this clonotype with many counts. The chain combines TRBV20-1 with TRBJ1-5; D gene uncertain. Germline CDR1 DFQATT, CDR2 SNEGSKA (reference sequence). Between the trimmed V and J ends, which lost 0 bases and 0 bases, there was a span of 6 bases. This CDR3 is 14 amino acids long. The CDR3 nucleotides are TGCAGTGCTAGAGAGGAGTATAGCAATCAGCCCCAGCATTTT. This gives the protein CSAREEYSNQPQHF.

This clonotype has at least ten counts. The V call is TRBV27, the J call TRBJ1-1, with D hard to call. The CDR3 runs 11 residues. Germline V lookup: CDR1 MNHEY, CDR2 SMNVEV (reference sequence). Trimming removed 2 bases at V and 5 bases at J, with 3 bases between. Written as DNA, the CDR3 is TGTGCCAGCAGTTTAGGAACTGAAGCTTTCTTT. Its protein is CASSLGTEAFF.

This clonotype was counted at least ten times. The V and J genes are TRBV5-1 and TRBJ1-1; 8 bases are a match to TRBD1. Per germline, CDR1 SGHRS and CDR2 YFSETQ. This CDR3 is 13 amino acids long. Losses at the gene ends were 3 bases for V and 5 bases for J; bases not matched to a gene: 3. In DNA, the CDR3 is TGCGCCAGCAGCTATGACAGGGGAACTGAAGCTTTCTTT. Translated: CASSYDRGTEAFF.

This clonotype has at least ten counts. The chain couples TRBV6-1 to TRBJ1-5; D gene uncertain. The CDR3 spans 14 residues. Germline lookup yields CDR1 MNHNS and CDR2 SASEGT. V was pared by 8 bases and J by 7 bases, with 18 bases between. CDR3 coding DNA: TGTGCCAGCGCCCTAACCGTGGTCAGCCAGCCCCAGCATTTT. This encodes CASALTVVSQPQHF.

This clonotype was counted at least ten times. The CDR3 DNA follows: TGTGCCAGCAGTACAGGGGTTAGCACTGAAGCTTTCTTT. Translating it yields CASSTGVSTEAFF. V gene TRBV6-2 or TRBV6-3 combines with J gene TRBJ1-1, with 7 bases fitting TRBD1. This CDR3 contains 13 residues. CDR1 and CDR2 from the germline V gene are MNHEY and SVGEGT. J gave up 4 bases and V 5 bases, and 4 bases lay outside the gene matches.

This clonotype was seen repeatedly, ten times or more. The gene calls are TRBV4-1 and TRBJ2-3; a possible D gene is TRBD1 (6 bases). The CDR3 consists of 12 residues. CDR1 and CDR2 (germline): MGHRA, YSYEKL. V was cut by 2 bases and J by 11 bases, with 11 bases left in between. CDR3 coding DNA: TGCGCCAGCAGCCAACTCGACAGGCGGCAGTATTTT. Translated, it gives CASSQLDRRQYF.

This clonotype was counted many times. This chain's CDR3 is CASSVVGTGNTEAFF. CDR3 coding DNA: TGTGCCAGCAGCGTAGTGGGGACAGGCAACACTGAAGCTTTCTTT. The J gene is TRBJ1-1, the V gene TRBV9; 8 bases align to TRBD1. Germline V gene lookup returns CDR1 SGDLS and CDR2 YYNGEE. Trimming cost V 0 bases and J 2 bases; bases outside gene matches: 3. This CDR3 is 15 amino acids long.

This clonotype was recorded many times. This chain connects TRBV20-1 to TRBJ1-5; 7 nucleotides agree with TRBD1. The CDR3 runs 14 residues. Germline values: CDR1 DFQATT, CDR2 SNEGSKA (reference sequence). V was pared by 5 bases and J by 3 bases, with 7 bases of the junction left unmatched. CDR3 region: CSAHMGQINQPQHF. The CDR3 coding sequence is TGCAGTGCTCATATGGGACAGATCAATCAGCCCCAGCATTTT.

The chain links TRBV28 to TRBJ1-1; D call uncertain. Trimming took 6 bases from V and 5 from J, leaving 10 bases between them. Germline CDR1 is MDHEN and CDR2 is SYDVKM. The CDR3 spans 12 residues. The CDR3 region has the DNA TGTGCCAGCAGCTCCGGGTGGACTGAAGCTTTCTTT. Translated, it gives CASSSGWTEAFF. Variable domain in full (rest from reference TRBV28 and TRBJ1-1): DVKVTQSSRYLVKRTGEKVFLECVQDMDHENMFWYRQDPGLGLRLIYFSYDVKMKEKGDIPEGYSVSREKKERFSLILESASTNQTSMYLCASSSGWTEAFFGQGTRLTVV.

The table lists this clonotype with many counts. The gene calls are TRBV14 and TRBJ2-7; the match to TRBD1 covers 10 bases. Germline V gene sequence: CDR1 SGHDN, CDR2 FVKESK. This CDR3 comprises 15 residues. The V segment lost 4 bases and the J segment 2 bases; nucleotides outside the gene matches: 5. In DNA, the CDR3 is TGTGCCAGCAGCCTCGGGACAGGGGACCCCTACGAGCAGTACTTC. It yields the protein CASSLGTGDPYEQYF.

This clonotype was recorded at least ten times. The chain uses TRBV12-3 or TRBV12-4 and TRBJ1-4, with a possible D match to TRBD1 (5 bases). V was shortened by 8 bases and J by 8 bases, with 15 bases between the two germline ends. The CDR3 contains 13 residues. The CDR3 sequence is CASRDLPEEKLFF. The DNA of the CDR3 is TGTGCCAGCCGGGACTTACCGGAGGAAAAACTGTTTTTT.

This clonotype was seen repeatedly, ten times or more. The J gene is TRBJ2-3, the V gene TRBV7-3, with D uncertain. The CDR3 extends over 14 amino acids. Trimming pared 2 bases from V and 3 bases from J, leaving 9 bases between. Per germline, CDR1 SGHTA and CDR2 FQGTGA. This chain's CDR3 is CASSLEPNTDTQYF. Here the CDR3 DNA reads TGTGCCAGCAGCTTAGAGCCAAATACAGATACGCAGTATTTT.

J is TRBJ1-2 and V is TRBV29-1, with D tentatively TRBD1 (6 bases). Germline V gene sequence: CDR1 SQVTM, CDR2 ANQGSEA. V was trimmed by 4 bases and J by 3 bases, leaving 15 bases between them. The CDR3 has 14 residues. CDR3 nucleotides: TGCAGCGTTGTGTTGGCGACAGGCCACTATGGCTACACCTTC. This codes for CSVVLATGHYGYTF.